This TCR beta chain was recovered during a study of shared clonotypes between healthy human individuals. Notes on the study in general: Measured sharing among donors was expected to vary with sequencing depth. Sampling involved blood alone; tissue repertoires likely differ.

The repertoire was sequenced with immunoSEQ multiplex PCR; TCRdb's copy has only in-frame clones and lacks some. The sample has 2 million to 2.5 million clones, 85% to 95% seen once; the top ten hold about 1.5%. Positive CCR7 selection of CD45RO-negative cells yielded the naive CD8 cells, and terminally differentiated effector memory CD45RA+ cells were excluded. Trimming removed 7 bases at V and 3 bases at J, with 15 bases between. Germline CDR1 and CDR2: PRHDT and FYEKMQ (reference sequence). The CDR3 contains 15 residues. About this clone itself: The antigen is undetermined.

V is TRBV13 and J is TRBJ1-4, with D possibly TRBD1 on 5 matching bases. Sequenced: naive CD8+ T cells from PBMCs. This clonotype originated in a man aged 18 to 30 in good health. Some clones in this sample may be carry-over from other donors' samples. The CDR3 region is CASTKTGTANEKLFF. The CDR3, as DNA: TGTGCCAGCACCAAGACCGGGACGGCTAATGAAAAACTGTTTTTT.